This record concerns one T cell receptor beta chain sequence. No antigen is known for it. The method was immunoSEQ multiplex PCR; TCRdb's version includes in-frame clones alone and lacks a portion of them. Found here are 55,000 or so clones, 70% to 80% of them singletons; the top ten hold approximately 16%. This specimen comes from a study of T cell clones after liver transplantation. About the research overall: Apart from a few HCV-positive recipients, transplants were for non-autoimmune, non-viral reasons.

Study outcomes and limitations: Conclusions were preliminary, with small, heterogeneous patient groups. In most of the 8 subjects, circulating graft-donor-reactive CD4 TCRbeta sequences fell significantly after transplant. In two subjects, few donor cells limited the measurable donor-reactive repertoire.

The CDR3 is made up of 14 amino acids. The germline V gene has CDR1 MNHNY and CDR2 SVGAGI (reference sequence). V lost 2 bases and J 5 bases, leaving 11 bases between the germline ends. J is TRBJ2-3 and V is TRBV6-6, with D unresolved. The source material was CD4+ T cells from blood, sampled before liver transplant. The receptor's source is a human donor who received a liver transplant. The CDR3 DNA sequence: TGTGCCAGCAGTTACGGGCGCAACAGAGATACGCAGTATTTT. Protein product: CASSYGRNRDTQYF.